This T cell receptor beta chain was recorded in a study of T cells in Graves' hyperthyroidism and ophthalmopathy (dated by TCRdb to the late 2010s). Notes on the research overall: Peripheral blood samples were taken at the time of initial diagnosis, prior to any treatment. A discovery cohort of around 98 patients, 43 with Graves' ophthalmopathy and approximately 57 with stable Graves' hyperthyroidism, was used to find distinguishing TCR V-J signatures. Prospective prediction of ophthalmopathy was tested in an independent validation cohort of about 19 hyperthyroidism patients and 15 to 17 patients who later progressed to ophthalmopathy. For training and testing, the 100 or so patients in the discovery cohort were randomly divided in a 7:3 ratio. The study also compared thyroid tissue and blood T-cell repertoires from more than five Graves' hyperthyroidism patients. Following sampling, methimazole starting at 30 mg daily was given to hyperthyroidism patients, and high-dose intravenous methylprednisolone was given to ophthalmopathy patients. According to the paper, TCR Vbeta CDR3 sequencing was carried out on about 140 peripheral blood samples, which came from 40 to 45 ophthalmopathy, about 75 hyperthyroidism and roughly 17 progressor patients. Points the paper makes about the study in general: No statistical method was used to set the sample size in advance, and investigators knew the group allocation. A 13 V-J signature model separated ophthalmopathy from stable hyperthyroidism, with about 88% sensitivity and around 84% specificity in cross-validation and 80%/75% in testing. During validation, the model predicted progression to ophthalmopathy a median of about 6.5 months ahead of onset, with almost 71% sensitivity and 72.22% specificity. Most expanded thyroid clonotypes (frequency above 0.001) were also detected in blood, a finding suggesting that blood repertoires may reflect thyroid immune responses.

Reading the germline V gene (reference sequence) gives CDR1 GTSNPN and CDR2 SVGIG. For this chain, trimming is 3 bases at the V end and 1 base at the J end, and the number of junction bases without a gene match is 4. The CDR3 runs 14 amino acids, cysteine and phenylalanine included. The DNA shown is the 42-base CDR3, in frame from base 1. To note about this clonotype: The clone's antigen remains unknown. Base qualities were left out, and no much larger clone turns up one base away.

The TCR beta CDR3 regions were amplified from the RNA transcripts. A first-round RT-PCR of the TCR CDR3 used the HTBI primer set with the Qiagen OneStep RT-PCR kit. Libraries were constructed in a second round of multiplex PCR, after which size selection and purification were carried out. The libraries were sequenced on an Illumina HiSeq2000 using paired-end 100 bp reads. Under the source paper's analysis protocol: SOAPnuke was used to process the raw data, with reads discarded if the reads contained adapters or uncalled bases, had a mean Phred below 15, or lacked an exact constant-primer or identifier match. High-quality paired reads were merged with COPE v1.2.5, and unique nucleotide sequences were defined as clonotypes. Clonotypes were aligned to IMGT TRBV, TRBD and TRBJ reference segments using MiTCR v1.1. Analysis was restricted to V-J combinations with a frequency above 0.0001, which covered roughly 99% of repertoires. The TCS score was defined as F50 (clonal expansion) divided by E x V (chaos), with BLOSUM62-based TCRdist calculated between CDR3 peptides within each V-J. Welch's t-statistics and random forest reduced 500 to 550 V-J features to 13, which were used in a naive Bayes classifier (R e1071). TCRdb trimmed public reads at Q25 via fastp, called clones via MiXCR and kept in-frame beta chains. One record per CDR3 amino acid sequence lists the most common genes and DNA. Clone size and V and J calls follow TCRdb, not the original study. A total of roughly 700,000 distinct CDR3 sequences appear in this sample, 17% of them only once. The ten biggest clones cover about 16% of the sample.

A patient counted as having stable Graves' hyperthyroidism if no progression to ophthalmopathy occurred over 18 months of follow-up. The hyperthyroidism patients were between 18 and 65 years old and newly diagnosed, with a disease duration of less than 2 months. Any patient with an uncontrolled infection, another autoimmune disease, pregnancy or lactation was excluded. Clinical symptoms, serum thyroxine and TRAb, thyroid ultrasound, and orbital computed tomography formed the basis for the diagnoses. Ficoll-Paque density gradient centrifugation was used to isolate PBMCs from about 10 ml of fresh peripheral blood. Total RNA was extracted using Trizol reagent, and RNA quality was assessed on an Agilent 2100 Bioanalyzer.

The chain links TRBV30 with TRBJ2-3, with TRBD2 identical over 7 junction bases. The specimen was blood. This TCR was sampled from a man aged 50 to 59 with Graves' hyperthyroidism. The sequence in DNA is TGTGCCTGGAGGGCTAGCGGACGCACAGATACGCAGTATTTT. Protein translation: CAWRASGRTDTQYF.